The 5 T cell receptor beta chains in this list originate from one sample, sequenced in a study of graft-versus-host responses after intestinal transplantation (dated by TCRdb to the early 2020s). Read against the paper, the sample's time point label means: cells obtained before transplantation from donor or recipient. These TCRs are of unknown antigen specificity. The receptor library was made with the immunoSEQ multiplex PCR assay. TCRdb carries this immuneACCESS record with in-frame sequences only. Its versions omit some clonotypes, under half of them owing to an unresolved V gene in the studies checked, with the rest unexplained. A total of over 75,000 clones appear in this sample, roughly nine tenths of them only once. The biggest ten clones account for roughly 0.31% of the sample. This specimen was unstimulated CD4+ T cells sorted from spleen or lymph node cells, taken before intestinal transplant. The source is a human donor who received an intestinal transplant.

CDR3 coding DNA: TGTGCCAGCAGCGAGGAACTCCTCACCCCCTACGAGCAGTACTTC. Its protein is CASSEELLTPYEQYF. This chain joins TRBV2 and TRBJ2-7; D gene unclear. The germline V gene has CDR1 SNHLY and CDR2 FYNNEI. Trimming cost V 6 bases and J 2 bases, with 17 bases left between them. This CDR3 contains 15 residues.

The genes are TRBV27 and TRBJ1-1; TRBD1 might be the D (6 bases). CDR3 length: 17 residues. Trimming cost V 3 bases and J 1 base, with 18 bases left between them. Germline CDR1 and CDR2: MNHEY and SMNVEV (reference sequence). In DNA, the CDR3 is TGTGCCAGCAGTTTTCGCAGGGGCCCGGGACCGAACACTGAAGCTTTCTTT. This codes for CASSFRRGPGPNTEAFF.

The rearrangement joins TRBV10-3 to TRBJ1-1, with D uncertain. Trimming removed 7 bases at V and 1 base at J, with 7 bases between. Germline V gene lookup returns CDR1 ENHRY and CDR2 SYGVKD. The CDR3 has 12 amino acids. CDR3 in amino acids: CAINEGNTEAFF. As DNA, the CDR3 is TGTGCCATCAACGAGGGGAACACTGAAGCTTTCTTT.

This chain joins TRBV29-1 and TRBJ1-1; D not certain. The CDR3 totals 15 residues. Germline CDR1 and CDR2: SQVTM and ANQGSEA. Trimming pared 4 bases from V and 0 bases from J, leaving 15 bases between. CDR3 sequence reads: CSVAGNAGMNTEAFF. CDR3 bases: TGCAGCGTTGCGGGGAATGCCGGGATGAACACTGAAGCTTTCTTT.

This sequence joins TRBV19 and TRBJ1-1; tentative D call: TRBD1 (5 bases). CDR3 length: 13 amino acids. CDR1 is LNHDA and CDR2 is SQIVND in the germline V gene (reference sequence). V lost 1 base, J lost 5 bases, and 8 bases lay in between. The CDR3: CASSIAGGTEAFF. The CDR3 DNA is TGTGCCAGTAGTATAGCCGGGGGAACTGAAGCTTTCTTT.